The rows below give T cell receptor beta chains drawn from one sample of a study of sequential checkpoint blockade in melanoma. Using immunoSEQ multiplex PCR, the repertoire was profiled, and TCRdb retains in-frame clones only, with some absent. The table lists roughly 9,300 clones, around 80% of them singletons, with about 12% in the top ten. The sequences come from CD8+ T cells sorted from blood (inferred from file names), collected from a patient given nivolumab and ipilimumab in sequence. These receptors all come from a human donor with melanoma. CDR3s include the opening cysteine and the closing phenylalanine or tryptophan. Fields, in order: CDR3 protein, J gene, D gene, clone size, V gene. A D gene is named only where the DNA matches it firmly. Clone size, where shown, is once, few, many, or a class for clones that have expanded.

CASSLVFPEQYF TRBJ2-7 NA NA TRBV7-8
CASRTGYTGELFF TRBJ2-2 TRBD1 NA TRBV5-1
CASSFLETSTDTQYF TRBJ2-3 NA NA TRBV28
CASSEFGLAETYNEQFF TRBJ2-1 TRBD2 NA TRBV27
CASSQYRTSGMGGSYEQYF TRBJ2-7 TRBD2 once TRBV4-3
CASSPGTLNTEAFF TRBJ1-1 NA few TRBV19
CSVEDRTSVEQETQYF TRBJ2-5 TRBD2 NA TRBV29-1
CASSPDATSGSGNEQFF TRBJ2-1 TRBD2 NA TRBV2
CASSVGDSGMNTEAFF TRBJ1-1 TRBD1 once TRBV9
CASREQGGTEAFF TRBJ1-1 TRBD1 NA TRBV27
CASSVGISGSYEQYF NA TRBD2 NA TRBV9
CASSFRPGLVSQPQHF TRBJ1-5 NA NA TRBV28
CASSRGTGGPGELFF TRBJ2-2 TRBD1 NA TRBV4-3
CASSILGIDSNQPQHF TRBJ1-5 NA NA TRBV28
CASSVQISYEQYF NA NA NA TRBV27
CASSPGTGAYNEQFF TRBJ2-1 TRBD1 once TRBV13
CATSREGQGGETQYF TRBJ2-5 TRBD1 few TRBV15
CASSLSGAAESGNEQFF TRBJ2-1 TRBD2 NA TRBV18
CASSEDQGRDTEAFF TRBJ1-1 NA NA TRBV7-9
CAWSPRELSIQYF TRBJ2-4 NA once TRBV30
CASSHGEGPKEVF TRBJ1-1 NA NA TRBV28
CASSPPVPGMGNEQFF TRBJ2-1 NA NA TRBV7-9
CASRWGGANVLTF TRBJ2-6 NA NA TRBV19
CASSFLRNTEAFF TRBJ1-1 NA NA TRBV28
CASSPGQGLTYEQYF TRBJ2-7 TRBD1 NA TRBV19
CASSYSYGNEQFF TRBJ2-1 NA NA TRBV6-5
CASSTARVNTEAFF TRBJ1-1 NA few TRBV21-1
CASSLDVPTGEIGELFF TRBJ2-2 TRBD1 NA TRBV7-6
CASSLFREFSYEQYF TRBJ2-7 NA NA TRBV5-4
CASSPVGVPYEQYF TRBJ2-7 NA NA TRBV6-6
CASSATQGGIQYF TRBJ2-4 NA NA TRBV9
CATSRGGQGHPTYEQYF TRBJ2-7 TRBD1 NA TRBV15
CASSPVHWGGQYF TRBJ2-7 NA NA TRBV19
CASSYGQGEDQPQHF TRBJ1-5 NA NA TRBV5-8
CASSSQTGLGEQYF TRBJ2-7 TRBD1 NA TRBV27
CASSPLRTGYYTIYF TRBJ1-3 TRBD1 NA TRBV19